The rows below give T cell receptor beta chains drawn from one sample of a study of PD-L1 blockade in urothelial cancer. Profiled with immunoSEQ multiplex PCR; TCRdb holds only in-frame clones, not every one. This sample has 86,000 or so clones, with approximately 81% found just once. The sequences come from PBMCs, collected around atezolizumab (anti-PD-L1) treatment. Every receptor here comes from a man in his 60s with urothelial cancer. Each CDR3 is given with its conserved first and last residue. The D gene is left open where the match is weak. Expanded clones are given a class, and other clones once, few, many or no size at all.

TRBJ2-7 | once | 13 | TRBV6-5 | NA | TGTGCCAGCAGACCGACCGGACACGAAAGGCAGTACTTC | CASRPTGHERQYF
TRBJ1-1 | NA | 17 | TRBV7-9 | NA | TGTGCCAGCAGCGCAACTCCGCAAGTCTCAGGGAACACTGAAGCTTTCTTT | CASSATPQVSGNTEAFF
TRBJ1-5 | NA | 13 | TRBV2 | NA | TGTGCCAGCACCCACCCCGACAGTCAGCCCCAGCATTTT | CASTHPDSQPQHF
TRBJ2-1 | NA | 15 | TRBV9 | TRBD1 | TGTGCCAGCAGCGTATCCCGGACAGGGTTCAATGAGCAGTTCTTC | CASSVSRTGFNEQFF
TRBJ2-1 | once | 12 | TRBV28 | TRBD1 | TGTGCCAGCAGTTTAGTGGGCAGGGGGAAGTTCTTC | CASSLVGRGKFF
TRBJ1-5 | NA | 16 | TRBV19 | TRBD1 | TGTGCCAGTAGTATCCTAGGACAGGGTAGCAATCAGCCCCAGCATTTT | CASSILGQGSNQPQHF
TRBJ2-7 | few | 13 | TRBV6-1 | TRBD1 | TGTGCCAGCAGTCCAGGGGGAGACTACGAGCAGTACTTC | CASSPGGDYEQYF
TRBJ1-1 | NA | 14 | TRBV6-1 | NA | TGTGCCAGCAGTGAAAGGTCTCAGGGGAGTAGAGCTTTCTTT | CASSERSQGSRAFF
TRBJ2-3 | NA | 15 | TRBV28 | NA | TGTGCCAGCAGCCGAAATTCCCACTACACAGATACGCAGTATTTT | CASSRNSHYTDTQYF
TRBJ2-5 | NA | 15 | TRBV11-2 | NA | TGTGCCAGCAGCTTGACCGGGACTCCGGGAGAGACCCAGTACTTC | CASSLTGTPGETQYF
TRBJ1-5 | NA | 13 | TRBV19 | TRBD1 | TGTGCCAGTGGGACAGTCCCCAGTCAGCCCCAGCATTTT | CASGTVPSQPQHF
TRBJ1-2 | few | 12 | TRBV2 | TRBD1 | TGTGCCAGCAGGGACAGGGGATTTGGCTACACCTTC | CASRDRGFGYTF
TRBJ2-7 | NA | 14 | TRBV27 | TRBD2 | TGTGCCAGCAGTAAATTAGCGGGAGCCTACGAGCAGTACTTC | CASSKLAGAYEQYF
TRBJ2-2 | NA | 12 | TRBV2 | NA | TGTGCCAGCAGTGGTATATCCGGGGAGCTGTTTTTT | CASSGISGELFF
TRBJ1-2 | NA | 14 | TRBV10-2 | NA | TGCGCCAGCAGTGAGACCCCAGGGGTCTATGGCTACACCTTC | CASSETPGVYGYTF
TRBJ2-7 | NA | 17 | TRBV5-1 | NA | TGCGCCAGCAGCCTGTATCCCACAGGGGAGGTCGTGTACGAGCAGTACTTC | CASSLYPTGEVVYEQYF
TRBJ1-1 | few | 13 | TRBV9 | NA | TGTGCCAGCAGCGTAGTTCGGGGGGGTGAAGCTTTCTTT | CASSVVRGGEAFF
TRBJ2-7 | NA | 15 | TRBV6-6 | NA | TGTGCCAGCAGTTCTCAGACCGGGACACCCTCCGAGCAGTACTTC | CASSSQTGTPSEQYF
TRBJ1-1 | few | 13 | TRBV7-9 | NA | TGTGCCAGCAGCTTAGGAGGGTTGACTGAAGCTTTCTTT | CASSLGGLTEAFF
TRBJ2-7 | NA | 16 | TRBV4-1 | TRBD1 | TGCGCCAGCAGCCCAGGGACAGGGACACGTTCCTACGAGCAGTACTTC | CASSPGTGTRSYEQYF
TRBJ2-1 | NA | 13 | TRBV14 | NA | TGTGCCAGCCCGGGACTGTTAGACAATGTGCAGTTCTTC | CASPGLLDNVQFF
TRBJ2-1 | NA | 16 | TRBV6-5 | TRBD2 | TGTGCCAGCAGTTCCCGGGGGGGGGTCTCCTACAATGAGCAGTTCTTC | CASSSRGGVSYNEQFF
TRBJ1-5 | NA | 15 | TRBV18 | NA | TGTGCCAGCTCACCGCAATACGGGGATAATCAGCCCCAGCATTTT | CASSPQYGDNQPQHF
TRBJ1-1 | NA | 14 | TRBV25-1 | NA | TGTGCCAGCAGTGAGTTTGACAGTTTCACTGAAGCTTTCTTT | CASSEFDSFTEAFF
TRBJ1-1 | NA | 14 | TRBV9 | NA | TGTGCCAGCAGCCCACAGGGTGTCTTTACCGAAGCTTTCTTT | CASSPQGVFTEAFF
TRBJ2-7 | NA | 13 | TRBV6-6 | NA | TGTGCCAGCAGTTACTCCAGAACCTACGAGCAGTACTTC | CASSYSRTYEQYF
TRBJ2-2 | NA | 14 | TRBV28 | TRBD2 | TGTGCCATCGGTTCTAGCGGGAACACCGGGGAGCTGTTTTTT | CAIGSSGNTGELFF
TRBJ2-7 | NA | 16 | TRBV13 | TRBD1 | TGTGCCAGCAGCTTATCATCGACAGGGGGAACCTACGAGCAGTACTTC | CASSLSSTGGTYEQYF
TRBJ2-3 | NA | 14 | TRBV5-1 | TRBD2 | TGCGCCAGCAGCCTCGGACTAGACCTAGATACGCAGTATTTT | CASSLGLDLDTQYF
TRBJ2-7 | NA | 14 | TRBV28 | TRBD2 | TGTGCCAGCAGGGTGGGACTAGCGGCCTACGAGCAGTACTTC | CASRVGLAAYEQYF
TRBJ2-3 | once | 15 | TRBV6-1 | NA | TGTGCCAGCAGTGAACAGACAGGTGAAATGAGTACGCAGTATTTT | CASSEQTGEMSTQYF
TRBJ1-1 | NA | 15 | TRBV28 | TRBD1 | TGTGCCAGCAGTCTGACAGGGGGCTTCAGCACTGAAGCTTTCTTT | CASSLTGGFSTEAFF
TRBJ1-1 | NA | 15 | TRBV6-6 | TRBD1 | TGTGCCAGCAGTTTCCCGACAGGGATGAACACTGAAGCTTTCTTT | CASSFPTGMNTEAFF
TRBJ1-5 | NA | 16 | TRBV2 | TRBD1 | TGTGCCAGCAGTAGGGAACCGACAGGGAGCAATCAGCCCCAGCATTTT | CASSREPTGSNQPQHF
TRBJ2-3 | NA | 17 | TRBV19 | TRBD2 | TGTGCCAGTAGTATAGAAGGGACTAGCGGGGGAACAGATACGCAGTATTTT | CASSIEGTSGGTDTQYF
TRBJ2-1 | NA | 15 | TRBV6-5 | NA | TGTGCCAGCAGTTACCCCGGGGTGAGAGGCAATGAGCAGTTCTTC | CASSYPGVRGNEQFF
TRBJ2-7 | NA | 15 | TRBV4-1 | NA | TGCGCCAGCAGCCAAGCCATTAGCGGCTCCTACGAGCAGTACTTC | CASSQAISGSYEQYF
TRBJ1-1 | once | 16 | TRBV5-1 | NA | TGCGCCAGCAGCTTGGGGCAGGGGACCCGTAACACTGAAGCTTTCTTT | CASSLGQGTRNTEAFF
TRBJ2-7 | NA | 15 | TRBV30 | TRBD2 | TGTGCCTGGAGTGTAGGTAGCGGGAGGGCCTACGAGCAGTACTTC | CAWSVGSGRAYEQYF
TRBJ1-1 | NA | 12 | TRBV18 | NA | TGTGCCAGCTCATTAGACTACACTGAAGCTTTCTTT | CASSLDYTEAFF
TRBJ2-1 | NA | 17 | TRBV27 | TRBD1 | TGTGCCAGCAGTTTAAGAACGACAGGGGGTTCCTACAATGAGCAGTTCTTC | CASSLRTTGGSYNEQFF
TRBJ2-6 | NA | 19 | TRBV9 | NA | TGTGCCAGCAGCGTAGGTGGGACAAGATCACATTCTGGGGCCAACGTCCTGACTTTC | CASSVGGTRSHSGANVLTF
TRBJ2-5 | NA | 14 | TRBV7-9 | NA | TGTGCCAGCAGCTTAGGGGGCAGGGAAGAGACCCAGTACTTC | CASSLGGREETQYF
TRBJ1-5 | once | 12 | TRBV6-5 | NA | TGTGCCAGCAGTTACTCGGGAGGGGTCCAGCATTTT | CASSYSGGVQHF
TRBJ2-7 | NA | 16 | TRBV6-5 | TRBD1 | TGTGCCAGCAGTTACGAACCCTCTGGGACAGGCTACGAGCAGTACTTC | CASSYEPSGTGYEQYF